A single sample gave rise to the 15 T cell receptor beta chains below, sequenced in a study of T cells in localized non-small cell lung cancer. This table comes from immunoSEQ multiplex PCR, and its TCRdb copy is limited to in-frame clones, with some not included. The table shows about 11,000 clones, with approximately 90% occurring only once. This sample comprised peripheral blood, obtained before any cancer treatment. All receptors come from a male donor at least 60 years old with stage III lung adenocarcinoma.

The chain combines TRBV7-7 with TRBJ2-5; the match to TRBD2 covers 8 bases. Losses at the gene ends were 3 bases for V and 5 bases for J; bases not matched to a gene: 8. This CDR3 is built from 15 residues. Germline assignment: CDR1 SSHAT and CDR2 FNYEAQ (reference sequence). The CDR3 coding sequence is TGTGCCAGCAGCTTCGGTAGCGGGACTGGTGAGACCCAGTACTTC. Translating it yields CASSFGSGTGETQYF.

The CDR3 spells CASSNSEPQYF. In DNA, the CDR3 is TGTGCCAGCAGTAATAGCGAACCGCAGTATTTT. This chain joins TRBV25-1 and TRBJ2-3; the D gene is possibly TRBD2 (5 bases). CDR1 and CDR2 from the germline V gene are MGHDK and SYGVNS. Trimming stripped 5 bases from V and 10 bases from J, with 10 bases between. The CDR3 has 11 residues.

Remarks on this clone: Other DNA sequences in this specimen translate into the identical CDR3. The chain joins TRBV6-6 to TRBJ1-5, with D hard to call. From germline, CDR1 is MNHNY and CDR2 SVGAGI (reference sequence). The CDR3 is 13 amino acids. Trimming left V 7 bases short and J 4 bases short, with 11 bases between. CDR3 nucleotides: TGTGCCAGCAAAAGGAGCGAAAATCAGCCCCAGCATTTT. This encodes CASKRSENQPQHF.

This chain connects TRBV28 to TRBJ2-7; D not resolved. The CDR3 loop spans 14 amino acids. The V gene's germline CDR1 is MDHEN and CDR2 SYDVKM. The V end was cut by 4 bases, the J end by 3 bases, with 13 bases between. CDR3 protein: CASSSRGNIYEQYF. CDR3 nucleotides: TGTGCCAGCAGTTCTCGAGGAAACATCTACGAGCAGTACTTC.

The rearrangement joins TRBV18 to TRBJ2-5; TRBD1 matches at 7 bases. Per the germline V gene, CDR1 is KGHSH and CDR2 is LQKENI. The CDR3 runs 14 residues. Germline trimming cut 3 bases from V and 3 bases from J; bases unmatched to any gene: 4. Here the CDR3 reads CASSPQTGKETQYF. The CDR3 DNA reads as TGTGCCAGCTCACCTCAGACAGGGAAAGAGACCCAGTACTTC.

The chain joins TRBV14 to TRBJ1-2; D unclear. This CDR3 contains 16 residues. Trimming removed 2 bases from V and 6 bases from J, with 19 bases in between. Germline values: CDR1 SGHDN, CDR2 FVKESK. Here the CDR3 reads CASSQFPSITRDGYTF. The CDR3, as DNA: TGTGCCAGCAGCCAATTCCCGAGCATTACCCGGGATGGCTACACCTTC.

The V call is TRBV10-3, the J call TRBJ1-2; 7 nucleotides agree with TRBD1. After removal of 6 bases from V and 5 bases from J, the junction contained 12 bases not matched to a gene. CDR3 length equals 15 residues. Germline CDR1 is ENHRY and CDR2 is SYGVKD. CDR3 nucleotide sequence: TGTGCCATCAGCTCACCCGGGACAGCCCTTTATGGCTACACCTTC. Its protein is CAISSPGTALYGYTF.

This clone was detected only a few times. This rearrangement joins TRBV6-9 to TRBJ2-5; 10 bases are shared with TRBD2. This CDR3 contains 16 residues. Germline CDR1 MNHGY, CDR2 SVAAGI. Trimming at V came to 6 bases and at J to 2 bases, leaving 9 bases not matched to a gene. The CDR3, as DNA: TGTGCCAGCAGCCCCAATGGACTAGCGGTACAAGAGACCCAGTACTTC. It translates to CASSPNGLAVQETQYF.

The rearrangement links TRBV14 to TRBJ2-3, with TRBD2 identical over 13 bases. With 1 base clipped from V and 7 bases from J, the junction kept 5 bases outside the gene matches. This CDR3 is 16 amino acids long. Looked up from germline, CDR1 is SGHDN and CDR2 is FVKESK. The chain's CDR3 is CASSQGTSGSMNTQYF. CDR3 DNA sequence: TGTGCCAGCAGCCAAGGGACTAGCGGGAGTATGAATACGCAGTATTTT.

This clone is a singleton in its sample. The V call is TRBV30, the J call TRBJ2-1; 8 bases are a match to TRBD1. The CDR3 has 14 residues. The V gene's germline CDR1 is GTSNPN and CDR2 SVGIG (reference sequence). Trimming removed 2 bases from V and 3 bases from J; junction bases left unmatched: 3. The CDR3 here is CAWSPGQGYNEQFF. DNA for the CDR3: TGTGCCTGGAGTCCTGGACAGGGCTACAATGAGCAGTTCTTC.

The chain joins TRBV2 to TRBJ2-6, with D perhaps TRBD1 (5 bases). Germline CDR1 reads SNHLY; CDR2 reads FYNNEI. The CDR3 sequence is 14 residues long. Trimming took 6 bases from V and 2 from J, leaving 8 bases between them. The CDR3 sequence is CASRTDTGANVLTF. CDR3 DNA: TGTGCCAGCAGGACAGATACTGGGGCCAACGTCCTGACTTTC.

Regarding this clone: The conserved phenylalanine or tryptophan normally closing the CDR3 is absent here, so this likely arose from a read error. No DNA is shown, since the ends of the CDR3 on it are uncertain; the CDR3 is the one TCRdb lists. This sequence joins TRBV7-4 and TRBJ2-7. Inclusive of both ends, the CDR3 amounts to 13 amino acids. Germline loops: CDR1 SGHVT, CDR2 SQSDAQ. The CDR3 loop is CASSDRWTASVRL.

V and J are TRBV11-2 and TRBJ2-1; 11 nucleotides line up with TRBD1. The CDR3 has 18 residues. Germline trimming cut 7 bases from V and 3 bases from J; bases unmatched to any gene: 14. CDR1 and CDR2 from the germline V gene are SGHAT and FQNNGV. As DNA, the CDR3 is TGTGCCAGCACCCGGGACAGGGGGACATTTGGCGTCTACAATGAGCAGTTCTTC. Protein product: CASTRDRGTFGVYNEQFF.

J is TRBJ2-7 and V is TRBV6-5, with D perhaps matching TRBD2 (6 bases). The length of the CDR3 is 15 residues. Looked up from germline, CDR1 is MNHEY and CDR2 is SVGAGI. Between the trimmed V and J ends, which lost 2 bases and 4 bases, there was a span of 15 bases. The CDR3 sequence: CASSYSETSIYEQYF. The CDR3 DNA reads as TGTGCCAGCAGTTACAGCGAGACTAGTATTTACGAGCAGTACTTC.

The V and J genes are TRBV2 and TRBJ2-2, with 10 bases matching TRBD2. V lost 6 bases, J lost 4 bases, and 8 bases stayed unmatched. Germline CDR1 SNHLY, CDR2 FYNNEI. The CDR3 has 16 amino acids. The CDR3 nucleotides read TGTGCCAGCAGCCCCCCTAGCGGGAGAACCACCGGGGAGCTGTTTTTT. Its protein product is CASSPPSGRTTGELFF.